The sample holds a few counts of the clone carrying this TCR beta chain. The germline V gene has CDR1 MDHEN and CDR2 SYDVKM. The CDR3 extends over 12 amino acids. V gave up 6 bases and J gave up 7 bases; unmatched junction bases: 0. The data belong to a study of blood T cell repertoires in COVID-19. Overall study context: Sites in the United States, Italy and Spain provided acute and convalescent COVID-19 samples.

Under the authors' procedure: From reference gene primer amplification, estimates of nucleated cell counts were derived. Using immunoSEQ multiplex PCR, the repertoire was profiled, and TCRdb retains in-frame clones only, with some absent. D and trimming were read from the DNA, whereas the V and J calls and clone size are those reported in that table. The sample lists fewer than 250,000 clones, about 85% seen once, with over 9.5% in the top ten. The rearrangement joins TRBV28 to TRBJ1-5, with TRBD1 matching over 10 bases. The clonotype comes from a woman of 80 years or more with COVID-19, enrolled during active disease. The sample consisted of peripheral blood. The CDR3 nucleotides read TGTGCCAGCAGGACAGGGGGCCAGCCCCAGCATTTT. It specifies CASRTGGQPQHF.